This T cell receptor (beta chain) was obtained from a study of cytomegalovirus exposure and HLA in healthy donors. Study in general: HLA-typed donors were the source of approximately 88 million unique TCRs, which an early data release held. Study results and caveats: Later on, an analysis found that several of the most significant clusters appeared to be linked to common viral pathogens, which included parvovirus B19. Sequencing probably produced one cluster of sequence variants that were highly shared. Researchers reported in a later analysis that a missense DCLRE1C variant was tied to TCR beta V- and J-gene trimming.

This clone has a single count. Its antigen is still unknown. Amplification used 60 Vbeta primers and 13 Jbeta primers. Here immunoSEQ multiplex PCR was the method, and the copy in TCRdb shows in-frame clones only, minus some. This table has around 140,000 clones, 77% appearing once. Germline CDR1 reads MRHNA; CDR2 reads SNTAGT. The V end was cut by 3 bases, the J end by 7 bases, with 14 bases between. There are 14 residues in the CDR3. The chain joins TRBV6-4 to TRBJ2-3; D is perhaps TRBD2 (7 bases). This receptor was obtained from a male donor in good health and CMV-seronegative. The sample taken for sequencing was PBMCs. The CDR3 protein is CASSEGRGTHTQYF. The CDR3 region has the DNA TGTGCCAGCAGTGAGGGGCGGGGGACACATACGCAGTATTTT.